This T cell receptor beta chain derives from a study of shared clonotypes between healthy human individuals. Whole-study results and caveats: Sorted-subset sequencing was shown by rarefaction to be incomplete despite large depth.

Turning to this clone: Its specificity is not known.

Using immunoSEQ multiplex PCR, the repertoire was profiled, and TCRdb retains in-frame clones only, with some absent. The sample yields around 180,000 clones, around 93% seen once. The TCR sequence derives from a woman aged 25 to 39 in good health. Material for sequencing was naive CD4+ T cells sorted from blood. Subset meaning: CD45RA+ positively selected.

CDR3 nucleotides: TGTGCCAGCAGCTTAGAGCGCGGGGCGCCCGGGGAGCTGTTTTTT. Encoded protein: CASSLERGAPGELFF. The chain couples TRBV7-3 to TRBJ2-2, with a tentative D call TRBD2 (6 bases). The CDR3 contains 15 residues. Trimming shortened V by 2 bases and J by 6 bases, and 13 bases separated the two germline ends. CDR1 and CDR2 from the germline V gene are SGHTA and FQGTGA.